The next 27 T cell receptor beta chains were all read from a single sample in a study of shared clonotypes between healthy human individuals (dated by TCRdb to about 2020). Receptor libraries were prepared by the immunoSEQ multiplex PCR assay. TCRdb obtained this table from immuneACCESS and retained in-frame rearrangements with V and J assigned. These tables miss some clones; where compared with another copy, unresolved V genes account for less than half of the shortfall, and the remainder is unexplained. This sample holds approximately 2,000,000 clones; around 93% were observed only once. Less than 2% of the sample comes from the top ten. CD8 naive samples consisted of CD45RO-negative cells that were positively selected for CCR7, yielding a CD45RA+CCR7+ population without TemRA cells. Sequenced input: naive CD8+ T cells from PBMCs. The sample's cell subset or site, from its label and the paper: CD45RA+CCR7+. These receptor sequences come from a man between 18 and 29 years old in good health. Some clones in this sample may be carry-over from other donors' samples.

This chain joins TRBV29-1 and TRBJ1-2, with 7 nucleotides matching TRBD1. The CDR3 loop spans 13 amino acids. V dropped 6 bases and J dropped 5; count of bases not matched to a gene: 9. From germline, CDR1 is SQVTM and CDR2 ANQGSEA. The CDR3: CSVLLQGSYGYTF. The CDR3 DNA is TGCAGCGTCCTATTACAGGGGTCTTATGGCTACACCTTC.

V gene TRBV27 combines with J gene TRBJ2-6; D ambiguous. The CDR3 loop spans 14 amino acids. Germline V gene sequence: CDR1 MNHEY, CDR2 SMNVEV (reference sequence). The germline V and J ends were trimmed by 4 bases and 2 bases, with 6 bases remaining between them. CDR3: CASSSLTGANVLTF. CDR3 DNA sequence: TGTGCCAGCAGTTCACTTACTGGGGCCAACGTCCTGACTTTC.

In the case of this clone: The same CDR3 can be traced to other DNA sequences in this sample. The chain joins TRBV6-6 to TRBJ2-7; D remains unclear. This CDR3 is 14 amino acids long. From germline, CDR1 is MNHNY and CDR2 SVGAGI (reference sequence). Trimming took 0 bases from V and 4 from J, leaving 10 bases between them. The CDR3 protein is CASSYSGSPYEQYF. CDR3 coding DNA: TGTGCCAGCAGTTACTCGGGCAGCCCTTACGAGCAGTACTTC.

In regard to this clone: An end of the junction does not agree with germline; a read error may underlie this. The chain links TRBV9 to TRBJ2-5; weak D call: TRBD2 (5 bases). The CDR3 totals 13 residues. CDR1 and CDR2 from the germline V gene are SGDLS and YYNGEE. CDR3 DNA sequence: TGTGCCAGCAGCGCGGAGGCCCAAGAGTCCCAGTACTTC. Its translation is CASSAEAQESQYF.

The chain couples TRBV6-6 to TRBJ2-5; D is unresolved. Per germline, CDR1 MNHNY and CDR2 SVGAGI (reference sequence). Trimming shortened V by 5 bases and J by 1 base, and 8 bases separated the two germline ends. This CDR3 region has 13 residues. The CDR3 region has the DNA TGTGCCAGCAGTCCACCCCTCCAAGAGACCCAGTACTTC. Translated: CASSPPLQETQYF.

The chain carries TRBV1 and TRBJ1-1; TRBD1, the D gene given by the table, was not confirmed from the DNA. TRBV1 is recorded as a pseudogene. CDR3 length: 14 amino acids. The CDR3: CTSSQGRGNTEAFF. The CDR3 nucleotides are TGCACCAGCAGCCAGGGGCGTGGGAACACTGAAGCTTTCTTT.

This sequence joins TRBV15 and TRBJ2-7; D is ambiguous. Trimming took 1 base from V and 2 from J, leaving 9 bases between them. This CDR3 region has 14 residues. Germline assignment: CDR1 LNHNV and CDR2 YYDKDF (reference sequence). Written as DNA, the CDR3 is TGTGCCACCAGCAGAGCTCTATCCACCTACGAGCAGTACTTC. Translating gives CATSRALSTYEQYF.

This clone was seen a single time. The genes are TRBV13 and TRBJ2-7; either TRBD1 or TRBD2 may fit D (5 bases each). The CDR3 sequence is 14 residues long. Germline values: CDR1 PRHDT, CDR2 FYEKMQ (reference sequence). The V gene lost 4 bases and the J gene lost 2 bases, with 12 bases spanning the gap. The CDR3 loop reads CASSSPGRPYEQYF. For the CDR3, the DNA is TGTGCCAGCAGCTCACCGGGACGGCCCTACGAGCAGTACTTC.

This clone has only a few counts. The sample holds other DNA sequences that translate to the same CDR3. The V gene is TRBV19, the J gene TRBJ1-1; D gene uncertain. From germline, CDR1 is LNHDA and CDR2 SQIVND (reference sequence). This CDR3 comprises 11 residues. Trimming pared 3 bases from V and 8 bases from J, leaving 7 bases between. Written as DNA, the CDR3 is TGTGCCAGTAGTATGGGCGGCGAAGCTTTCTTT. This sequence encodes CASSMGGEAFF.

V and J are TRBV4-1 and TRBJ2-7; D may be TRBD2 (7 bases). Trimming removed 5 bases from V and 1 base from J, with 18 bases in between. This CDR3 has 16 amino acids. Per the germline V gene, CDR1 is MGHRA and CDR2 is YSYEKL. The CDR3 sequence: CASSYRATSESYEQYF. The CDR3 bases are TGCGCCAGCAGCTACAGGGCAACTAGCGAGTCCTACGAGCAGTACTTC.

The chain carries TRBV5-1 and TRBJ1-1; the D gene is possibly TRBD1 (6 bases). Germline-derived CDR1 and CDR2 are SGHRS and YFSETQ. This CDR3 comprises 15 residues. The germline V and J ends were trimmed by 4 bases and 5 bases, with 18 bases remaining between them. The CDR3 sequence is CASSGGRQVSTEAFF. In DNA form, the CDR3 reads TGCGCCAGCAGCGGGGGGAGACAGGTTAGTACTGAAGCTTTCTTT. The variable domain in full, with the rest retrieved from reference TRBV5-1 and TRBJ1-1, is KAGVTQTPRYLIKTRGQQVTLSCSPISGHRSVSWYQQTPGQGLQFLFEYFSETQRNKGNFPGRFSGRQFSNSRSEMNVSTLELGDSALYLCASSGGRQVSTEAFFGQGTRLTVV.

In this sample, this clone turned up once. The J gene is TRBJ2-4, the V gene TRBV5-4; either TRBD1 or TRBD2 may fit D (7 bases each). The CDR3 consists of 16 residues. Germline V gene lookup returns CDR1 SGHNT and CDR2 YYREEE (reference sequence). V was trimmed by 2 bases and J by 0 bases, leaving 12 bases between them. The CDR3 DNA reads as TGTGCCAGCAGCTTACCAGGGGGGGGAGCCAAAAACATTCAGTACTTC. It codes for CASSLPGGGAKNIQYF.

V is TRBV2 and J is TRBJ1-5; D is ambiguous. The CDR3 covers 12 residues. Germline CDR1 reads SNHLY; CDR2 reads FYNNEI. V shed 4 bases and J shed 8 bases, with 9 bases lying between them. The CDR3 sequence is CASSVVREPQHF. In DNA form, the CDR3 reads TGTGCCAGCAGTGTAGTCCGAGAGCCCCAGCATTTT.

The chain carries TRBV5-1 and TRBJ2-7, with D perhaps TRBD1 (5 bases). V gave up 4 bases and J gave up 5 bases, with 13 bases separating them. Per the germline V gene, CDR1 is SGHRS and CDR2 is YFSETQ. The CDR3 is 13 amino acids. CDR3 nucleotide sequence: TGCGCCAGCAGCAGCGACAGCCCCAACGAGCAGTACTTC. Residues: CASSSDSPNEQYF.

CDR3 region: CATSGGYEQFF. The CDR3 region has the DNA TGTGCCACCTCAGGGGGTTATGAGCAGTTCTTC. The J gene is TRBJ2-1, the V gene TRBV28; 7 bases are shared with TRBD1. Unmatched junction bases numbered 5, after V lost 10 bases and J lost 8 bases. CDR3 length equals 11 residues. CDR1 is MDHEN and CDR2 is SYDVKM in the germline V gene.

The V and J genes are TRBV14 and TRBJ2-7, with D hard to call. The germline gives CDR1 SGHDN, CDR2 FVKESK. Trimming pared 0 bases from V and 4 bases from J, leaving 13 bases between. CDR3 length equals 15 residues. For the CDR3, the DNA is TGTGCCAGCAGCCAAGATCCAAGCTTTTCTTACGAGCAGTACTTC. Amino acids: CASSQDPSFSYEQYF.

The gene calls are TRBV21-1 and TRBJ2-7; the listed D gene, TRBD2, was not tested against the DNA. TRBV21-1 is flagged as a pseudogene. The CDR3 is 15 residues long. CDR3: CASSLCIAGAPWQYF. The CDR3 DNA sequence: TGTGCCAGCAGCCTTTGTATAGCGGGAGCTCCGTGGCAGTACTTC.

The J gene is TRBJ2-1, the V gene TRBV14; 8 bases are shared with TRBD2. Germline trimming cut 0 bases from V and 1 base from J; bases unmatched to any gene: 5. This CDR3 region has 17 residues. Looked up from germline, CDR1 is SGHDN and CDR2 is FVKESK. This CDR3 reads CASSQERLAGSYNEQFF. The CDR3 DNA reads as TGTGCCAGCAGCCAAGAAAGGCTAGCGGGTTCCTACAATGAGCAGTTCTTC.

CDR3 in DNA: TGCGCCAGCAGCTTCTGGTTAGCGGGAGAAGTCGAGCAGTACTTC. Protein sequence: CASSFWLAGEVEQYF. This chain joins TRBV5-1 and TRBJ2-7; 9 bases agree with TRBD2. CDR1 and CDR2 from the germline V gene are SGHRS and YFSETQ. After removal of 2 bases from V and 6 bases from J, the junction contained 9 bases not matched to a gene. The CDR3 runs 15 residues.

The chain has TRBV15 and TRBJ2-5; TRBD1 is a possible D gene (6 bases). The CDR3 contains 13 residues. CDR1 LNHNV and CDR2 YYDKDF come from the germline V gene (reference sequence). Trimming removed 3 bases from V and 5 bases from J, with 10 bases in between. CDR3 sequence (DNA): TGTGCCACCAGCAGTCCGGGACACGAGACCCAGTACTTC. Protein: CATSSPGHETQYF.

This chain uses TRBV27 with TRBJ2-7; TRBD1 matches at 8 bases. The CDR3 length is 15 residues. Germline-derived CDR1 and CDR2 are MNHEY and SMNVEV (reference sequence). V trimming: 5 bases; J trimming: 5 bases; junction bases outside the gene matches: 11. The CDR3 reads CASSRDVGTGDEQYF. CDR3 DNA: TGTGCCAGCAGTAGGGACGTCGGGACAGGCGACGAGCAGTACTTC.

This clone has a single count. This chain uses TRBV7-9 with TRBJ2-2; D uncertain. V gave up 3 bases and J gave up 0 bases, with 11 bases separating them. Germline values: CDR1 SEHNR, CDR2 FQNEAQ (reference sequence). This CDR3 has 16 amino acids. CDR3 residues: CASSFKYGTNTGELFF. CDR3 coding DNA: TGTGCCAGCAGCTTCAAGTACGGCACGAACACCGGGGAGCTGTTTTTT.

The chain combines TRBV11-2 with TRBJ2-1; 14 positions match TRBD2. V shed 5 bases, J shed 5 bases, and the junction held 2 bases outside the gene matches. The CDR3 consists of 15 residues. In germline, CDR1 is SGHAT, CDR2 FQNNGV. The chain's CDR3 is CASSQGLAGDNEQFF. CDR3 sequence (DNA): TGTGCCAGCAGCCAGGGACTAGCGGGGGACAATGAGCAGTTCTTC.

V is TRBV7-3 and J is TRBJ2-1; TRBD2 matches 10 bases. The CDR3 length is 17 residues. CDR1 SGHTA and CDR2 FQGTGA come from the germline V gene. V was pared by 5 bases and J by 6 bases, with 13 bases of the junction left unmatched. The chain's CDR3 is CASSPRPSGSKGNEQFF. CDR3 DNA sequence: TGTGCCAGCAGCCCGCGTCCTAGCGGGAGTAAAGGCAATGAGCAGTTCTTC.

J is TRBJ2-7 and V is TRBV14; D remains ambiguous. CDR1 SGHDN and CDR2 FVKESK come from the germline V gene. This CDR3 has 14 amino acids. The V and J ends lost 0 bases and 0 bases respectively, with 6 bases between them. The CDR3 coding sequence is TGTGCCAGCAGCCAAGATTGGAGCTCCTACGAGCAGTACTTC. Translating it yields CASSQDWSSYEQYF.

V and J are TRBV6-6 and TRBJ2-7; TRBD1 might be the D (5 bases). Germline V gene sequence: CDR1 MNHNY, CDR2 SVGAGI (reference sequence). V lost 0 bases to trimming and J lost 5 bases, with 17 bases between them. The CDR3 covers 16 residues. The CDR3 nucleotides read TGTGCCAGCAGTTACTCTTCAACCAAGGGGCTCCACGAGCAGTACTTC. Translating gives CASSYSSTKGLHEQYF.

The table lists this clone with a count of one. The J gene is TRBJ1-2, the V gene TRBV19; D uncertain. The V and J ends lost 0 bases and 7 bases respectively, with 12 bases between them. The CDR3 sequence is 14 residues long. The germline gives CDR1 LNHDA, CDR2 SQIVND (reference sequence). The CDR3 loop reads CASSIDHAGSGYTF. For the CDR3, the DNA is TGTGCCAGTAGTATAGACCACGCGGGGAGTGGCTACACCTTC.